Each of the 10 T cell receptor beta chains below was sequenced from the same sample in a study of CD8+CD57+ T cells in acquired aplastic anemia. Study-wide points: Patients had CD8+CD57+ cells showing lower diversity than total CD4+ and CD8+ pools.

These receptors' targets are unknown. Patients chosen for sequencing had CD8+CD57+ cells that had expanded, as shown by flow cytometry. CDR3 and TCR beta VDJ profiling relied on a genomic DNA template. TCRdb called the reads again in MiXCR, with one record for every CDR3 protein. The data show some 16,000 distinct CDR3 sequences, 30% to 45% seen once. The sequenced sample consisted of CD8+CD57+ T cells sorted from PBMCs. Stated subset: bead-enriched CD8+CD57+ effector memory T cells from SAA patients. The source is a human donor with aplastic anemia.

This clonotype was counted ten times or more. This rearrangement joins TRBV15 to TRBJ1-6; tentative D call: TRBD1 (6 bases). CDR3 length: 15 amino acids. Per the germline V gene, CDR1 is LNHNV and CDR2 is YYDKDF (reference sequence). The germline V and J ends were trimmed by 3 bases and 7 bases, with 13 bases remaining between them. CDR3 amino acids: CATSRTGAGNSPLHF. The CDR3 coding sequence is TGTGCCACCAGCAGGACGGGGGCGGGGAATTCACCCCTCCACTTT.

This clonotype was observed a few times. The genes are TRBV24-1 and TRBJ2-3, with D maybe TRBD2 (7 bases). CDR1 is KGHDR, CDR2 SFDVKD, per germline. Between the trimmed V and J ends, which lost 7 bases and 6 bases, there was a span of 19 bases. The length of the CDR3 is 15 residues. As DNA, the CDR3 is TGTGCCACCAGCGCCGGGGAGGGGGAGACCGATACGCAGTATTTT. Protein sequence: CATSAGEGETDTQYF.

The chain links TRBV11-2 to TRBJ2-7; 11 bases are shared with TRBD2. The CDR3 length is 16 residues. Trimming at V came to 0 bases and at J to 4 bases, leaving 5 bases not matched to a gene. The V gene's germline CDR1 is SGHAT and CDR2 FQNNGV. CDR3 bases: TGTGCCAGCAGCTTAGAGAGTGCTAGCGGGAGGTACGAGCAGTACTTC. Translating gives CASSLESASGRYEQYF.

This rearrangement joins TRBV29-1 to TRBJ2-5; no clear D gene. The CDR3 runs 12 residues. Germline-derived CDR1 and CDR2 are SQVTM and ANQGSEA. Trimming took 7 bases from V and 1 from J, leaving 10 bases between them. The CDR3 loop is CSGSTVQETQYF. DNA of the CDR3: TGCAGCGGATCGACCGTCCAAGAGACCCAGTACTTC.

The J gene is TRBJ2-7, the V gene TRBV28; 12 bases are a match to TRBD1. V was pared by 6 bases and J by 7 bases, with 7 bases of the junction left unmatched. The germline V gene encodes CDR1 MDHEN and CDR2 SYDVKM. The CDR3 is 14 amino acids. CDR3 nucleotide sequence: TGTGCCAGCAGCGCGGGACAGGGGGCGCGGGAGCAGTACTTC. Its protein product is CASSAGQGAREQYF.

V is TRBV11-2 and J is TRBJ2-7; D uncertain. Germline V lookup: CDR1 SGHAT, CDR2 FQNNGV. This CDR3 is 15 amino acids long. Between the trimmed V and J ends, which lost 2 bases and 1 base, there was a span of 12 bases. The CDR3 coding sequence is TGTGCCAGCAGCTTATCTGGCGAAGTGTCCTACGAGCAGTACTTC. As protein: CASSLSGEVSYEQYF.

The chain uses TRBV7-9 and TRBJ1-5; 8 positions agree with TRBD1. With V trimmed by 6 bases and J by 1 base, 2 bases remained unmatched. The CDR3 sequence is 14 residues long. Germline loops: CDR1 SEHNR, CDR2 FQNEAQ (reference sequence). In DNA, the CDR3 is TGTGCCAGCAGAACAGGGGGAAGCAATCAGCCCCAGCATTTT. Translated: CASRTGGSNQPQHF.

The chain carries TRBV20-1 and TRBJ2-7; TRBD2 matches at 11 bases. The CDR3 is 13 amino acids. V gave up 3 bases and J gave up 4 bases; unmatched junction bases: 2. Per germline, CDR1 DFQATT and CDR2 SNEGSKA (reference sequence). The CDR3 loop reads CSASASGGYEQYF. CDR3 DNA: TGCAGTGCTAGCGCTAGCGGGGGGTACGAGCAGTACTTC.

This clonotype has just a few counts. This sequence joins TRBV6-1 and TRBJ2-3, with 10 bases matching TRBD2. Losses at the gene ends were 0 bases for V and 4 bases for J; bases not matched to a gene: 1. The germline V gene has CDR1 MNHNS and CDR2 SASEGT. The CDR3 length is 15 residues. CDR3 nucleotides: TGTGCCAGCAGTGAAGCGCTAGCGGGGGCAGATACGCAGTATTTT. This encodes CASSEALAGADTQYF.

This clonotype was seen at least ten times. The gene calls are TRBV6-1 and TRBJ1-5, with D hard to call. V lost 2 bases to trimming and J lost 11 bases, with 13 bases between them. The CDR3 spans 13 residues. Per the germline V gene, CDR1 is MNHNS and CDR2 is SASEGT. The CDR3 DNA is TGTGCCAGCAGTGAAACATCGGCTCCGGCCCAGCATTTT. Protein sequence: CASSETSAPAQHF.